This TCR beta chain was obtained from a study of CD8 T cells in Susac syndrome. Sequencing targeted TCR beta in blood CD8+ and CD4+ T cells. The CD8+ and CD4+ T cells were negatively isolated, with the TEMRA cells enriched by FACS. RNA, at 0.5 to 1 ug, was reverse transcribed with random hexamers. TCR beta CDR3 was amplified by immunoSEQ multiplex PCR. This amplification extended across 54 Vbeta and 13 Jbeta segments. MiXCR was run by TCRdb on the immunoSEQ multiplex PCR reads, yielding one entry per CDR3 protein. The repertoire includes some 300,000 distinct CDR3 sequences, over 75% of them detected once, and around 0.2% sits in the top ten. Points from the study as a whole: Acknowledgment was made by the study that its TCR sequencing and HLA analysis involved a relatively small number of individuals.

As concerns this clonotype: The antigen is unknown.

Sequencing used CD8+ T cells from PBMCs. This TCR derives from a human donor with multiple sclerosis.

The CDR3 DNA reads as TGTGCCAGCAGCTTAGTACCAACAGATACGCAGTATTTT. Protein product: CASSLVPTDTQYF. The chain joins TRBV7-9 to TRBJ2-3, with D unresolved. The CDR3 is made up of 13 amino acids. V lost 1 base and J 3 bases, leaving 5 bases between the germline ends. Germline V gene lookup returns CDR1 SEHNR and CDR2 FQNEAQ (reference sequence).